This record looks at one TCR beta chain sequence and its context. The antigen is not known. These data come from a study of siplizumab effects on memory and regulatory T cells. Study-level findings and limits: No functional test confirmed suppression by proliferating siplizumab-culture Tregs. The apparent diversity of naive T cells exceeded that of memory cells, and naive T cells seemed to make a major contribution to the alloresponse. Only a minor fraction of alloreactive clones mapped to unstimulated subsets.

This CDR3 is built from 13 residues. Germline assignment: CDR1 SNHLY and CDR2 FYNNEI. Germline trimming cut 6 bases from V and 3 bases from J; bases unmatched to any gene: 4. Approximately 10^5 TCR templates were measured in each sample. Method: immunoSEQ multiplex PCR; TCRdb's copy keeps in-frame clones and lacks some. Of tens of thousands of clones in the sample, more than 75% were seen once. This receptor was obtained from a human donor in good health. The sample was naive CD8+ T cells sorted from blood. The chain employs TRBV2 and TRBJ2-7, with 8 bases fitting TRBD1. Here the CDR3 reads CASSKQGDYEQYF. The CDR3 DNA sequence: TGTGCCAGCAGCAAACAGGGGGACTACGAGCAGTACTTC. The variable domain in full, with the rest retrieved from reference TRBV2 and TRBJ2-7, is EPEVTQTPSHQVTQMGQEVILRCVPISNHLYFYWYRQILGQKVEFLVSFYNNEISEKSEIFDDQFSVERPDGSNFTLKIRSTKLEDSAMYFCASSKQGDYEQYFGPGTRLTVT.